A single sample is the source of the 9 T cell receptor beta chains below, sequenced in a study of vaccination and CD4 T cells after COVID-19. The treatment denotes: roughly 11-day PBMC culture with coronavirus spike peptide pools or control peptides (ViraFEST assay). Cultured CD4+ T cell DNA was sequenced using the Oncomine TCR Beta short-read assay. TCRdb reprocessed the PCR reads via MiXCR and lists one record per CDR3 protein. The sample yields about 9,800 distinct CDR3 sequences, 40% to 65% seen once. Their recognized antigens are unknown. Material for sequencing was CD4+ T cells from blood, cultured in vitro. These receptors came from a human donor who had recovered from COVID-19.

This clonotype was found a few times. V usage is TRBV20-1 and J usage is TRBJ1-5, with TRBD1 matching over 7 bases. The CDR3 has 13 amino acids. Germline CDR1 is DFQATT and CDR2 is SNEGSKA (reference sequence). V shed 7 bases and J 7 bases; nucleotides not matched to a gene: 10. CDR3 sequence reads: CSGQTGTDQPQHF. CDR3 DNA: TGCAGTGGCCAGACAGGGACCGACCAGCCCCAGCATTTT.

The J gene is TRBJ1-1, the V gene TRBV12-3 or TRBV12-4, with 7 bases fitting TRBD1. V trimming: 7 bases; J trimming: 1 base; junction bases outside the gene matches: 6. The CDR3 runs 14 residues. The CDR3 sequence: CASNKGGKNTEAFF. CDR3 sequence (DNA): TGTGCCAGCAACAAAGGGGGCAAGAACACTGAAGCTTTCTTT.

In the case of this clonotype: The conserved phenylalanine or tryptophan is not found at the CDR3 terminus, so this likely reflects a read error. The CDR3 loop is CATNLGLVYEQYS. CDR3 nucleotides: TGTGCCACAAACCTAGGGCTGGTCTACGAGCAGTACTCC. The V call is TRBV24-1, the J call TRBJ2-7, with D uncertain. Germline-derived CDR1 and CDR2 are KGHDR and SFDVKD. This CDR3 contains 13 residues. Trimming took 10 bases from V and 3 from J, leaving 15 bases between them.

The gene calls are TRBV7-9 and TRBJ2-3; TRBD2 aligns across 7 bases. V dropped 5 bases and J dropped 2; count of bases not matched to a gene: 7. Germline V gives CDR1 SEHNR, CDR2 FQNEAQ (reference sequence). The CDR3 spans 15 residues. CDR3 in amino acids: CASSREGPSTDTQYF. The CDR3 region has the DNA TGTGCCAGCAGCAGGGAGGGACCTTCCACAGATACGCAGTATTTT.

This chain links TRBV14 with TRBJ2-3; maybe TRBD2 (5 bases). The V end was cut by 4 bases, the J end by 1 base, with 12 bases between. The length of the CDR3 is 15 residues. Per germline, CDR1 SGHDN and CDR2 FVKESK. The CDR3 sequence: CASSPQRPRTDTQYF. CDR3 DNA sequence: TGTGCCAGCAGCCCTCAGCGGCCTCGCACAGATACGCAGTATTTT. Full variable domain (outside the CDR3, taken from reference TRBV14 and TRBJ2-3): EAGVTQFPSHSVIEKGQTVTLRCDPISGHDNLYWYRRVMGKEIKFLLHFVKESKQDESGMPNNRFLAERTGGTYSTLKVQPAELEDSGVYFCASSPQRPRTDTQYFGPGTRLTVL.

The CDR3 loop is CSAREGGTGGYTF. In DNA, the CDR3 is TGCAGTGCTAGAGAGGGGGGAACCGGTGGCTACACCTTC. J is TRBJ1-2 and V is TRBV20-1, with D possibly being TRBD1 (5 bases). Trimming cost V 0 bases and J 7 bases, with 12 bases left between them. The CDR3 sequence is 13 residues long. Germline V gene lookup returns CDR1 DFQATT and CDR2 SNEGSKA (reference sequence).

This clonotype occurred a few times. The V and J genes are TRBV30 and TRBJ2-3; 11 nucleotides align to TRBD1. From germline, CDR1 is GTSNPN and CDR2 SVGIG (reference sequence). V lost 6 bases and J lost 4; bases outside the gene matches: 12. The CDR3 totals 16 residues. The DNA of the CDR3 is TGTGCCTGCACAAAGGGTGGGGGACAGGGGGCAGATACGCAGTATTTT. Its protein is CACTKGGGQGADTQYF.

The sample holds a few counts of this clonotype. At one of its ends the junction is not consistent with the germline gene, which may arise from a read error. The gene calls are TRBV7-7 and TRBJ2-5; TRBD2 matches 9 bases. The CDR3 has 16 residues. The germline V gene encodes CDR1 SSHAT and CDR2 FNYEAQ (reference sequence). The CDR3 protein is CASSLLAGASQETQYF. CDR3 DNA: TGTGCTAGCAGCTTATTAGCGGGGGCCAGCCAAGAGACCCAGTACTTC.

This clonotype was found once. The chain couples TRBV10-2 to TRBJ1-2; no definite D call. Deletions cut 6 bases from V and 12 bases from J, with 14 bases between. The CDR3 consists of 11 residues. From germline, CDR1 is WSHSY and CDR2 SAAADI. The CDR3: CASRDDMAHTF. The CDR3, as DNA: TGCGCCAGCAGGGATGATATGGCCCACACCTTC.